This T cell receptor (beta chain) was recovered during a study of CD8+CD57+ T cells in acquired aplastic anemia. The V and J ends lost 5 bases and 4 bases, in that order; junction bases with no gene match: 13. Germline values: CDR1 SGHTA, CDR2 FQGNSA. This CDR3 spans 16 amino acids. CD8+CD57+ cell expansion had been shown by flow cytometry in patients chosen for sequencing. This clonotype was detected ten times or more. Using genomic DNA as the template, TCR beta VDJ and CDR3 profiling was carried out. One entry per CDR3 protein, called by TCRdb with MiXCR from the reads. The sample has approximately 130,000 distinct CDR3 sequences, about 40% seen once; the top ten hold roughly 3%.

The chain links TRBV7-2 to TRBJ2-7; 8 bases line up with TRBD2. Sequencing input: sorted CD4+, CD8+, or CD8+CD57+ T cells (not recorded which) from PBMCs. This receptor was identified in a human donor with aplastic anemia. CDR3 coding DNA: TGTGCCAGCAGCCTCCGCCCCGGGAGGGGAGAATACGAGCAGTACTTC. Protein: CASSLRPGRGEYEQYF.